Reported below is one TCR beta chain. The antigen this receptor binds is unknown. Per-base quality was not reported, and no clone a single base away is much larger than it. This entry is derived from a study of immune evolution from preneoplasia to lung adenocarcinoma (dated by TCRdb to about 2021). Study-level background: No AAH lesions showed HLA loss of heterozygosity, compared with 6% to 8.5% of AIS, more than 13% of MIA and approximately 35% of ADC lesions. The study combined immune gene expression, TCR sequencing and multiplex immunofluorescence to profile immune contexture across lung adenocarcinoma precursors and invasive adenocarcinoma. Resected precursor lesions (AAH, AIS, MIA) and invasive adenocarcinomas were compared against paired morphologically normal lung tissue. The sample size was set by how many specimens were available, not by a prior power calculation. The immune data were integrated with whole exome sequencing and methylation data from the same cohort of nodules. A total of roughly 50 patients with pulmonary nodules who underwent surgical resection were included in the overall cohort. A total of about 56 patients contributed TCR sequencing data. It was reported in the study that more than 85 samples were used for TCR sequencing. POLYSOLVER was used to infer Class I HLA alleles from exome data, and LOHHLA was used to detect allele-specific HLA loss.

CDR1 and CDR2 are read off the germline V gene as MDHEN and SYDVKM. The CDR3 holds 14 amino acids from the cysteine to the phenylalanine. Only the CDR3 part of the read is kept: 42 bases, read in frame from the first base. Germline trimming: 7 bases from V, 3 bases from J; junction bases outside gene matches: 4. The patients had resection in Japan or China between about 2014 and 2018. Histologic diagnosis of each case was confirmed independently by two lung cancer pathologists on H&E slides. Premalignant or tumor cells were enriched for nucleic acid extraction by macro-dissection performed after pathologic assessment. DNA was isolated from FFPE tissue using the AllPrep DNA/RNA FFPE Kit. Using the immunoSEQ hsTCRbeta Kit, TCR beta CDR3 regions were sequenced from DNA. Per the authors' processing: TCR sequencing data were analysed with the ImmunoSEQ Analyzer. T cell clonality was defined as 1 minus Pielou's evenness, calculated on productive rearrangements. T cell diversity was measured with the inverse Simpson index on productive templates. T cell density was defined as TCR beta template counts normalized to usable DNA, with usable DNA estimated by amplification and sequencing of housekeeping genes. Two-sided Kruskal-Wallis tests were used to compare TCR metrics between histologic stages. The source is immuneACCESS, and TCRdb retained only in-frame sequences with V and J called. Part of the clones is not carried over; for the studies checked, unresolved V genes explain less than half of this, and the remainder is unexplained. The V and J calls and clone size come from that table; D and trimming were worked out from the DNA. For this sample there are some 9,200 clones; approximately 83% appear just once. The ten most abundant clones make up roughly 6.2% of the sample.

Overall study results and their limits: Because all patients were from Japan and China, applicability to Western populations was uncertain. Clonality was highest in normal lung, while later-stage lesions appeared to show lower clonality but higher T cell density and diversity. KRAS-mutant nodules showed the highest T cell clonality compared with EGFR-mutant or double wild-type lesions. The findings reflected association rather than direct causation, and larger cohorts with long-term follow-up and longitudinal biopsies were considered necessary. The highest top T cell clone frequencies were observed in normal lung, and a progressive decrease in top T cell clone frequencies appeared to occur from AAH through AIS, MIA and invasive adenocarcinoma.

Sequenced: FFPE minimally invasive lung adenocarcinoma tissue. The cell subset or site label, as the study defines it: micro-invasive lung adenocarcinoma (MIA). The sequence links TRBV28 to TRBJ2-1; the junction holds 9 bases that match TRBD2. The clonotype originates from a person aged 70 to 79 with lung adenocarcinoma. The DNA sequence is given as TGTGCCAGCAAGAGCGGGGGGTTCTACAATGAGCAGTTCTTC. Protein translation: CASKSGGFYNEQFF.